The following is a T cell receptor (beta chain) sequence with its context. This CDR3 has 14 residues. Germline V gene lookup returns CDR1 LGHNA and CDR2 YNFKEQ. The V end was cut by 0 bases, the J end by 7 bases, with 12 bases between. The data were taken from a study of blood T cell repertoires in COVID-19. In the study overall: Sample material is recorded as cDNA or gDNA derived from T cells, B-cell-depleted T cells, or PBMCs.

Per the study methods: By means of reference gene primer amplification, nucleated cell counts were estimated. Data came from immunoSEQ multiplex PCR; TCRdb stores just in-frame clones and leaves some out. The DNA was the basis for D and trimming; V, J and clone size are from that table. The sample records about 150,000 clones, around 80% being singletons. The TCR comes from a woman between 45 and 60 years old with acute or convalescent COVID-19. The sample taken for sequencing was peripheral blood. The rearrangement uses TRBV4-2 and TRBJ1-2; maybe TRBD1 (5 bases). In DNA, the CDR3 is TGTGCCAGCAGCCAAGATCAGGGATGGAGTGGCTACACCTTC. It yields the protein CASSQDQGWSGYTF.